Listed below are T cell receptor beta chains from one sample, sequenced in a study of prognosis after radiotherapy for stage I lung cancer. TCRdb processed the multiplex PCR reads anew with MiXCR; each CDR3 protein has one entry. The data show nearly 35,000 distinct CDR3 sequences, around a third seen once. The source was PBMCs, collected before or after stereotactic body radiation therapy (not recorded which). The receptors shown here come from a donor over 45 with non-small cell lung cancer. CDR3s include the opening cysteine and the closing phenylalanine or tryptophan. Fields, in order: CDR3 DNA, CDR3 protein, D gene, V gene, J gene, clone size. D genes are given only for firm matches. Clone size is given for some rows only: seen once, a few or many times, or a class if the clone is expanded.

DNA: TGTGCCAGCAGTTGGACAGGTGTTAACGTCCTGACTTTC
CDR3: CASSWTGVNVLTF
D: TRBD1
V: TRBV6-9
J: TRBJ2-6
size: .

DNA: TGTGCCAGCAGGGGGGACAGGGGCACAGATACGCAGTATTTT
CDR3: CASRGDRGTDTQYF
D: TRBD1
V: TRBV2
J: TRBJ2-3
size: .

DNA: TGTGCCATCAGTCTAGCGGGAGGGAGCTCCTACAATGAGCAGTTCTTC
CDR3: CAISLAGGSSYNEQFF
D: TRBD2
V: TRBV10-3
J: TRBJ2-1
size: .

DNA: TGTGCCAGCAGCCAGCAATTGGAAGGTGAGCAGTTCTTC
CDR3: CASSQQLEGEQFF
D: .
V: TRBV6-1
J: TRBJ2-1
size: many

DNA: TGTGCCAGCTCACAGGCAGGAGCAGGCACCGGGGAGCTGTTTTTT
CDR3: CASSQAGAGTGELFF
D: .
V: TRBV18
J: TRBJ2-2
size: many

DNA: TGCGCCAGCAGCCCCCGACAGGGTGGAGAGACCCAGTACTTC
CDR3: CASSPRQGGETQYF
D: TRBD1
V: TRBV4-1
J: TRBJ2-5
size: .

DNA: TGCGCCAGCAGCCATGACGGACAGGGGCATTATTCACCCCTCCACTTT
CDR3: CASSHDGQGHYSPLHF
D: TRBD1
V: TRBV5-1
J: TRBJ1-6
size: .

DNA: TGTGCCAGCAGTTACTCCTGGACAGGGGCCCGAGAGACCCAGTACTTC
CDR3: CASSYSWTGARETQYF
D: TRBD1
V: TRBV6-2/TRBV6-3
J: TRBJ2-5
size: many

DNA: TGTGCCTGGAGTGTTTGGACAAACTATGGCTACACCTTC
CDR3: CAWSVWTNYGYTF
D: .
V: TRBV30
J: TRBJ1-2
size: .

DNA: TGTGCCAGCAGCCAAGTCGGTAGGGGGGGCACAGATACGCAGTATTTT
CDR3: CASSQVGRGGTDTQYF
D: .
V: TRBV4-2
J: TRBJ2-3
size: many

DNA: TGTGCCAGCAGCTTAAGAGGCGGGGGGACAGGGGTGAACACTGAAGCTTTCTTT
CDR3: CASSLRGGGTGVNTEAFF
D: TRBD1
V: TRBV7-2
J: TRBJ1-1
size: many

DNA: TGCGCCAGCAGCCAAGATGCAGTCCGGAACACTGAAGCTTTCTTT
CDR3: CASSQDAVRNTEAFF
D: .
V: TRBV4-3
J: TRBJ1-1
size: .

DNA: TGCAGTGCTACTCGTTCCTACAATGAGCAGTTCTTC
CDR3: CSATRSYNEQFF
D: .
V: TRBV20-1
J: TRBJ2-1
size: many

DNA: TGTGCCAGCAGCTTATATGCGGGATCCCTCCACTTT
CDR3: CASSLYAGSLHF
D: .
V: TRBV7-2
J: TRBJ1-6
size: medium-sized

DNA: TGTGCCAGCAGCTTAGTTCTGGGGACAGTCTCCTACGAGCAGTACTTC
CDR3: CASSLVLGTVSYEQYF
D: TRBD1
V: TRBV11-2
J: TRBJ2-7
size: many

DNA: TGTGCCAGCAGTGACCCTAACACCGGGGAGCTGTTTTTT
CDR3: CASSDPNTGELFF
D: .
V: TRBV6-2/TRBV6-3
J: TRBJ2-2
size: once

DNA: TGCAGTGCGCCTAAAATGGGCGGGGTGAACACCGGGGAGCTGGTTTTT
CDR3: CSAPKMGGVNTGELVF
D: .
V: TRBV20-1
J: TRBJ2-2
size: .

DNA: TGTGCCATCAGTGTTCAGGGGGTTGCCTACGAGCAGTACTTC
CDR3: CAISVQGVAYEQYF
D: TRBD1
V: TRBV10-3
J: TRBJ2-7
size: .

DNA: TGTGCCAGCAGCGTGGCACAGGACACTGAAGCTTTCTTT
CDR3: CASSVAQDTEAFF
D: .
V: TRBV9
J: TRBJ1-1
size: many

DNA: TGTGCCAGCAGTTTAGGCAGATCCGATGGCTACACCTTC
CDR3: CASSLGRSDGYTF
D: .
V: TRBV27
J: TRBJ1-2
size: many

DNA: TGTGCCAGCAGTTTAGGGGCCGGGACAGGGTCGGGCGAGCAGTACTTC
CDR3: CASSLGAGTGSGEQYF
D: TRBD1
V: TRBV12-3/TRBV12-4
J: TRBJ2-7
size: many

DNA: TGTGCCAGCAGCCCCGGAGCGGGGGCCCAATCCTACGAGCAGTACTTC
CDR3: CASSPGAGAQSYEQYF
D: TRBD2
V: TRBV5-6
J: TRBJ2-7
size: many

DNA: TGTGCCAGCAGTCCTCCCCTGGACAGGTTCCCCGCGAACACCGGGGAGCTGTTTTTT
CDR3: CASSPPLDRFPANTGELFF
D: TRBD1
V: TRBV2
J: TRBJ2-2
size: many

DNA: TGTGCCAGCAGCCCAGGGACGGTGAACACTGAAGCTTTCTTT
CDR3: CASSPGTVNTEAFF
D: .
V: TRBV3-1
J: TRBJ1-1
size: many

DNA: TGTGCCAGCAACACAGGGGGTAGCAATCAGCCCCAGCATTTT
CDR3: CASNTGGSNQPQHF
D: TRBD1
V: TRBV6-1
J: TRBJ1-5
size: many

DNA: TGTGCCAGCAGGGCGACTAGCAATCAGCCCCAGCATTTT
CDR3: CASRATSNQPQHF
D: .
V: TRBV6-1
J: TRBJ1-5
size: many

DNA: TGTGCCAGCAGCTTAGGGGACGGGGCCAACGTCCTGACTTTC
CDR3: CASSLGDGANVLTF
D: .
V: TRBV7-3
J: TRBJ2-6
size: many

DNA: TGTGCCAGCAGTGCCCAGGGGGAGAACACTGAAGCTTTCTTT
CDR3: CASSAQGENTEAFF
D: TRBD1
V: TRBV12-3/TRBV12-4
J: TRBJ1-1
size: many

DNA: TGTGCCAGCAGCGTTGGAGGGGATCAGCCCCAGCATTTT
CDR3: CASSVGGDQPQHF
D: .
V: TRBV11-1
J: TRBJ1-5
size: many

DNA: TGTGCCACCGACAGGAACTATGGCTACACCTTC
CDR3: CATDRNYGYTF
D: .
V: TRBV6-1
J: TRBJ1-2
size: many

DNA: TGTGCCAGCAGCTTGGTTATCATGAACACTGAAGCTTTCTTT
CDR3: CASSLVIMNTEAFF
D: .
V: TRBV5-6
J: TRBJ1-1
size: many

DNA: TGTGCTAGTGGTTCCCACCCGGACAGGGCTTATCAGCCCCAGCATTTT
CDR3: CASGSHPDRAYQPQHF
D: TRBD1
V: TRBV12-5
J: TRBJ1-5
size: many

DNA: TGTGCCAGCAGCTTCGGGGGGACTGGGGAGACCCAGTACTTC
CDR3: CASSFGGTGETQYF
D: TRBD2
V: TRBV11-2
J: TRBJ2-5
size: many

DNA: TGTGCCAGCAGCTCCTACTCGCGGGGGGTTTACAATGAGCAGTTCTTC
CDR3: CASSSYSRGVYNEQFF
D: TRBD2
V: TRBV7-2
J: TRBJ2-1
size: many

DNA: TGTGCCAGCAGTTACGACTTCGGAGGGCCTGTCTATGAGCAGTTCTTC
CDR3: CASSYDFGGPVYEQFF
D: .
V: TRBV6-2/TRBV6-3
J: TRBJ2-1
size: .

DNA: TGTGCCAGCAGTTTATCCGGGACGGGCACTGAAGCTTTCTTT
CDR3: CASSLSGTGTEAFF
D: .
V: TRBV27
J: TRBJ1-1
size: once

DNA: TGCGCCAGCAGCCGCCGGGACAGGGGTAATTCGGACACTGAAGCTTTCTTT
CDR3: CASSRRDRGNSDTEAFF
D: TRBD1
V: TRBV4-1
J: TRBJ1-1
size: many

DNA: TGCAGTGCTAGAAACCCCGACAGGTTAGGGTATGGCTACACCTTC
CDR3: CSARNPDRLGYGYTF
D: .
V: TRBV20-1
J: TRBJ1-2
size: many

DNA: TGTGCCAGCAGTCCCATGAGGGGGGCTGGGAACACCGGGGAGCTGTTTTTT
CDR3: CASSPMRGAGNTGELFF
D: .
V: TRBV28
J: TRBJ2-2
size: .

DNA: TGCAGTGCTAGCCGGGGTTCCTATAATTCACCCCTCCACTTT
CDR3: CSASRGSYNSPLHF
D: .
V: TRBV20-1
J: TRBJ1-6
size: many

DNA: TGCAGTGCTAGAAGAGGGCTGGTTGGGGGGGCTTTGGATGAGCAGTTCTTC
CDR3: CSARRGLVGGALDEQFF
D: .
V: TRBV20-1
J: TRBJ2-1
size: .

DNA: TGTGCCAGCAGGAAGACAGGGGGGAGCAATCAGCCCCAGCATTTT
CDR3: CASRKTGGSNQPQHF
D: TRBD1
V: TRBV6-2/TRBV6-3
J: TRBJ1-5
size: many

DNA: TGTGCCAGCAGACTTACCGGGACGGACAAGGGCTACACCTTC
CDR3: CASRLTGTDKGYTF
D: .
V: TRBV12-3/TRBV12-4
J: TRBJ1-2
size: .

DNA: TGTGCCAGCAGCCAGGGCCGGGACAGGGGAAACGAGCAGTACTTC
CDR3: CASSQGRDRGNEQYF
D: TRBD1
V: TRBV4-2
J: TRBJ2-7
size: many

DNA: TGCGCCAGCAGGACCTGGGGACAGGGGTCCTACGAGCAGTACTTC
CDR3: CASRTWGQGSYEQYF
D: TRBD1
V: TRBV10-2
J: TRBJ2-7
size: many

DNA: TGTGCCAGCAGCATCGGGACAGGGGGCTACAATGAGCAGTTCTTC
CDR3: CASSIGTGGYNEQFF
D: TRBD1
V: TRBV28
J: TRBJ2-1
size: .

DNA: TGTGCCAGCAGTATAAACAGGGGGACTGAAGCTTTCTTT
CDR3: CASSINRGTEAFF
D: TRBD1
V: TRBV6-4
J: TRBJ1-1
size: many

DNA: TGTGCCAGCAGCTGGGGGGGCTACAATGAGCAGTTCTTC
CDR3: CASSWGGYNEQFF
D: TRBD2
V: TRBV6-1
J: TRBJ2-1
size: .

DNA: TGTGCCAGCAGCACCCCGCGGGGGGACAGCAATAAGCCCCAGCATTTT
CDR3: CASSTPRGDSNKPQHF
D: TRBD1
V: TRBV28
J: TRBJ1-5
size: .

DNA: TGTGCCAGCAAGACTAGCGCCAGCTCCTACAATGAGCAGTTCTTC
CDR3: CASKTSASSYNEQFF
D: TRBD2
V: TRBV6-2/TRBV6-3
J: TRBJ2-1
size: once

DNA: TGTGCCAGTAGTATGAGGTGGGGAGAGCAGTTCTTC
CDR3: CASSMRWGEQFF
D: .
V: TRBV19
J: TRBJ2-1
size: many

DNA: TGCAGTGCTAGAGATCCTGGCCAGGGGGAAGCACCCCAGCATTTT
CDR3: CSARDPGQGEAPQHF
D: TRBD1
V: TRBV20-1
J: TRBJ1-5
size: many